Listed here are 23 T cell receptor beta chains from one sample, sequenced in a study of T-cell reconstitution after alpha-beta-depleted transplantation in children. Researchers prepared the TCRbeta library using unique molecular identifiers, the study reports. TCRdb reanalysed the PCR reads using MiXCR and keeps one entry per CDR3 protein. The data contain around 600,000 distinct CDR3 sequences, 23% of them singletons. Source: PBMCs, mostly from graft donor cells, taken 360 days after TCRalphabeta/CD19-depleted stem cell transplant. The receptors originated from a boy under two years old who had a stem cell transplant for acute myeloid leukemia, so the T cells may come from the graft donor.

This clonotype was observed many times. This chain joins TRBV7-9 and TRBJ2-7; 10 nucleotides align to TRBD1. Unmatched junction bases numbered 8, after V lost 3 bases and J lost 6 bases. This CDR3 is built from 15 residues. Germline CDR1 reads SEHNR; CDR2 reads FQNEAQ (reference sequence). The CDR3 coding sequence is TGTGCCAGCAGCTTGTCCGGGACAGGGGTAACCGAGCAGTACTTC. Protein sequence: CASSLSGTGVTEQYF.

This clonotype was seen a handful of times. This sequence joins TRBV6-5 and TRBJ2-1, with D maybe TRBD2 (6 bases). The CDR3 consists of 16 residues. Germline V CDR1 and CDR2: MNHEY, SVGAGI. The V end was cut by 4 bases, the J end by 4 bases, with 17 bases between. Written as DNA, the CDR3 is TGTGCCAGCAGTTCCCTCCGGGAGCCGATTTACAATGAGCAGTTCTTC. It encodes CASSSLREPIYNEQFF.

In DNA form, the CDR3 reads TGTGCCAGCAATCTCGGAGGACAGGGGAATGGCTACACCTTC. Translation gives CASNLGGQGNGYTF. The V call is TRBV6-2 or TRBV6-3, the J call TRBJ1-2; 9 positions match TRBD1. The germline CDR1 and CDR2 sequences are MNHEY and SVGEGT. V shed 7 bases and J 6 bases; nucleotides not matched to a gene: 9. The CDR3 has 14 residues.

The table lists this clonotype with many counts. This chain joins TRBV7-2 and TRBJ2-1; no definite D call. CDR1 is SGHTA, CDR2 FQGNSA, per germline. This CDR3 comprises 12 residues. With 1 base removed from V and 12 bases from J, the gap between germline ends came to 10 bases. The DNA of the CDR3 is TGTGCCAGCAGCTTAGGCACCAGTGGGCAGTTCTTC. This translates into CASSLGTSGQFF.

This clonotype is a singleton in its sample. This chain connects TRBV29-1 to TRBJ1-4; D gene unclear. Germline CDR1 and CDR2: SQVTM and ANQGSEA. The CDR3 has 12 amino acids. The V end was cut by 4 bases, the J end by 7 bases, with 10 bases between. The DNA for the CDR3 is TGCAGCGTTGCTGGGTTAGGTGAAAAACTGTTTTTT. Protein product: CSVAGLGEKLFF.

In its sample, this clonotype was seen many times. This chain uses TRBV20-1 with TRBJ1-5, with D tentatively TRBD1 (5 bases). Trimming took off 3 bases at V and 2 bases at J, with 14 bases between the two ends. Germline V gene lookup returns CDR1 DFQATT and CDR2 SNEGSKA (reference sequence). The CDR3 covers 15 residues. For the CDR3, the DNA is TGCAGTGCTAGTTTCGGCCAGGGCGGCAATCAGCCCCAGCATTTT. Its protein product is CSASFGQGGNQPQHF.

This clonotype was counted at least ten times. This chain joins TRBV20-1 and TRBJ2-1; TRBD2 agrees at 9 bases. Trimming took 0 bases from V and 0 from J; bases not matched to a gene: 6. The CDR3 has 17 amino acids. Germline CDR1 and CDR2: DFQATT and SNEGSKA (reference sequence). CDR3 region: CSARDFSGGNSYNEQFF. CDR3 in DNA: TGCAGTGCTAGAGATTTTAGCGGGGGTAACTCCTACAATGAGCAGTTCTTC.

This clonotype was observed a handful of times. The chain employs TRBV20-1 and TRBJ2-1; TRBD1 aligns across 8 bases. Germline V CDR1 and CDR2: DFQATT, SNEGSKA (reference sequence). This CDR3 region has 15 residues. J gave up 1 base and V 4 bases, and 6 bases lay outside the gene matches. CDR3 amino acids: CSATGDRSSYNEQFF. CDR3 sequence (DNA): TGCAGTGCTACCGGGGACAGGTCGTCCTACAATGAGCAGTTCTTC.

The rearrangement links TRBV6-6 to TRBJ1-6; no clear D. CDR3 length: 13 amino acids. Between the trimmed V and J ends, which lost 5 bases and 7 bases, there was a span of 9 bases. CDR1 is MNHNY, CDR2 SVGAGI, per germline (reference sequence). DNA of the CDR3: TGTGCCAGCAGTCCACTACAGAATTCACCCCTCCACTTT. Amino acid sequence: CASSPLQNSPLHF.

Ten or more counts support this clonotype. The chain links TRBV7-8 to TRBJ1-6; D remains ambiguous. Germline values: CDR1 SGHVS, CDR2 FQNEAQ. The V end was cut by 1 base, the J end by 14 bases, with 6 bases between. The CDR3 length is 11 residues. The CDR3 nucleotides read TGTGCCAGCAGCTTAGGCCTCGCCCTCCACTTT. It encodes CASSLGLALHF.

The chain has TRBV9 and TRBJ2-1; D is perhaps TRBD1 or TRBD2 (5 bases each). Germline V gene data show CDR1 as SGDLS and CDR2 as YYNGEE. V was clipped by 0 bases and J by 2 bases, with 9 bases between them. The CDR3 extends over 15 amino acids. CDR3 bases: TGTGCCAGCAGCGTAGATGGGGGAACCTACAATGAGCAGTTCTTC. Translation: CASSVDGGTYNEQFF.

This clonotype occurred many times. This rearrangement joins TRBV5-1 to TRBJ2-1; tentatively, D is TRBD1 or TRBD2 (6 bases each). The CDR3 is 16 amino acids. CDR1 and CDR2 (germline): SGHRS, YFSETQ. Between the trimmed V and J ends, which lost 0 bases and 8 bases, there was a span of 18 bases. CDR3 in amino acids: CASSLVGGPYADEQFF. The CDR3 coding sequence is TGCGCCAGCAGCTTGGTAGGGGGGCCCTATGCAGATGAGCAGTTCTTC.

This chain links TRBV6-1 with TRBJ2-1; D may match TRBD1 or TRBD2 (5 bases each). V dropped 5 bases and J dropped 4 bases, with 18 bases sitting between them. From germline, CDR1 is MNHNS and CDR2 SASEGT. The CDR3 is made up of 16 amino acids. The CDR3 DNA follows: TGTGCCAGCAGTCCATTTCCCTGGGGGAATTACAATGAGCAGTTCTTC. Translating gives CASSPFPWGNYNEQFF.

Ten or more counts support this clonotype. The CDR3 DNA is TGCGCCAGCATGGGCGGGCCCGGCACCGGGGAGCTGTTTTTT. It yields the protein CASMGGPGTGELFF. V and J are TRBV5-1 and TRBJ2-2; a weak D match, TRBD2 (5 bases). Germline CDR1 and CDR2: SGHRS and YFSETQ. The V end lost 6 bases, the J end lost 4 bases, and 13 bases lay between the germline ends. The CDR3 loop spans 14 amino acids.

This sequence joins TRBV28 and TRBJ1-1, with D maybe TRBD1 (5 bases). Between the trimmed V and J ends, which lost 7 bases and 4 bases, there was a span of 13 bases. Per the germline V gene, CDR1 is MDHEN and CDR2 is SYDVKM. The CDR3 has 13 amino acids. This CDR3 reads CASNQGVVTEAFF. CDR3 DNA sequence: TGTGCCAGCAACCAAGGGGTCGTCACTGAAGCTTTCTTT.

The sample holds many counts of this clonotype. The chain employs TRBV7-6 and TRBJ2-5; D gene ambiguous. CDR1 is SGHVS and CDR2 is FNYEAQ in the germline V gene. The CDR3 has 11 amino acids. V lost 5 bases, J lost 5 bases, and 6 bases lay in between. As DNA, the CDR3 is TGTGCCAGCAGCCCAGCGGAGACCCAGTACTTC. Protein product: CASSPAETQYF.

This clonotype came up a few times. CDR3 sequence: CSASQGRDTQYF. The CDR3 coding sequence is TGCAGTGCTAGCCAGGGGAGGGATACGCAGTATTTT. This sequence joins TRBV20-1 and TRBJ2-3; D may match TRBD1 or TRBD2 (6 bases each). This CDR3 spans 12 amino acids. V lost 3 bases, J lost 6 bases, and 10 bases lay in between. Germline V gene sequence: CDR1 DFQATT, CDR2 SNEGSKA (reference sequence).

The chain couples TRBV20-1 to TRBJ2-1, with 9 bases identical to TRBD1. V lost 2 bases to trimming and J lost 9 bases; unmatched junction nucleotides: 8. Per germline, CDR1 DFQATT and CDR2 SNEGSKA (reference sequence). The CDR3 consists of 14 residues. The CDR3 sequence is CSARPPRQGGEQFF. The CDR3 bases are TGCAGTGCTAGACCTCCACGACAGGGGGGTGAGCAGTTCTTC.

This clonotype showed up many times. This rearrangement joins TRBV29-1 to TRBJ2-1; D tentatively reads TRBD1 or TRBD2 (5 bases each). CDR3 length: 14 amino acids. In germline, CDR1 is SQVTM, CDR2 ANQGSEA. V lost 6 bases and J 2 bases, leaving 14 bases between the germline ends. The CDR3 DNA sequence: TGCAGCGTGGCCCTCGGGACGACCTACAATGAGCAGTTCTTC. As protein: CSVALGTTYNEQFF.

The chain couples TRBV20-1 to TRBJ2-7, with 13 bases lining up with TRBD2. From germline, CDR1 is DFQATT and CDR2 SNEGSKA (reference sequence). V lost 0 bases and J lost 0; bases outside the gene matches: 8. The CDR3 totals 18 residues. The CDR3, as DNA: TGCAGTGCTAGAGATCGGCGACTAGCGGGGGGACGCTCCTACGAGCAGTACTTC. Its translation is CSARDRRLAGGRSYEQYF.

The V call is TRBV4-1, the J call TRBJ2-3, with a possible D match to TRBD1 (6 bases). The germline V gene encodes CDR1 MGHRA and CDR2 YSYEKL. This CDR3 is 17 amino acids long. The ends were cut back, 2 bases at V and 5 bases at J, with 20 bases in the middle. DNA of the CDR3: TGCGCCAGCAGCCAAAGTCTGGCGAGGGGGACGGGAGATACGCAGTATTTT. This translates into CASSQSLARGTGDTQYF.

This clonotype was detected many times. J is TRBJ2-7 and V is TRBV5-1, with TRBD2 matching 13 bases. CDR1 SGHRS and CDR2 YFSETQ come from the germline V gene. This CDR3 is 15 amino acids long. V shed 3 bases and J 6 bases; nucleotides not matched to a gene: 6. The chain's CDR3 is CASSWTSGGTSEQYV. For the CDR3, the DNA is TGCGCCAGCAGCTGGACTAGCGGGGGTACGTCCGAGCAGTACGTC.

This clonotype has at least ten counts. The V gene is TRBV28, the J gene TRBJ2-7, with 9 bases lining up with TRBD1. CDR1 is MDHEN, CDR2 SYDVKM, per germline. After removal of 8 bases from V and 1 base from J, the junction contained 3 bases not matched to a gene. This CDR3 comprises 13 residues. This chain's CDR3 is CASRQGGSYEQYV. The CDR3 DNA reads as TGTGCCAGCCGACAGGGGGGGTCCTACGAGCAGTACGTC.